A selection of T cell receptor beta chains follows, all from one sample in a study of blood T cell repertoires in COVID-19. The table came from immunoSEQ multiplex PCR; TCRdb's copy has only in-frame clones and leaves some out. The sample has roughly 220,000 clones, less than 85% seen once. Sequenced material: peripheral blood. These receptors all stem from a woman aged 70-85 years with acute or convalescent COVID-19. The CDR3 runs from the conserved cysteine through the conserved F or W. The D gene is left open where the match is weak. Clone size is shown for a subset of rows, as once, few, many or a class of expanded clone.

.	few	TRBV6-6	TRBJ1-5	CASSHGVSSYWRPNQPQHF	TGTGCCAGCAGTCACGGGGTATCGTCATATTGGCGACCCAATCAGCCCCAGCATTTT
.	.	TRBV12-5	TRBJ2-1	CASGLPGGNNEQFF	TGTGCTAGTGGTCTACCCGGGGGTAACAATGAGCAGTTCTTC
.	.	TRBV7-9	TRBJ2-1	CASSLVRRLVSDEQFF	TGTGCCAGCAGCTTAGTGAGGAGACTAGTCTCGGATGAGCAGTTCTTC
.	few	TRBV7-6	TRBJ2-3	CASSPRRLGTDTQYF	TGTGCCAGCAGCCCGAGGCGATTAGGCACAGATACGCAGTATTTT
.	.	TRBV30	TRBJ2-7	CAWRRAGPYEQYF	TGTGCCTGGCGTAGGGCAGGGCCCTACGAGCAGTACTTC
TRBD2	.	TRBV7-8	TRBJ2-1	CASSPRLADNYNEQFF	TGTGCCAGCAGCCCCCGACTAGCGGACAACTACAATGAGCAGTTCTTC
TRBD1	.	TRBV7-9	TRBJ1-6	CATGTGDSPLHF	TGTGCCACTGGGACAGGGGATTCACCCCTCCACTTT
.	once	TRBV5-1	TRBJ1-2	CASSPDSYYGYTF	TGCGCCAGCAGCCCGGACAGTTACTATGGCTACACCTTC
TRBD1	.	TRBV19	TRBJ1-5	CASSKDRGNQPQHF	TGTGCCAGTAGTAAGGACAGGGGCAATCAGCCCCAGCATTTT
.	.	TRBV28	TRBJ1-5	CASSSFWLGRGSHSNQPQHF	TGTGCCAGCAGTTCGTTTTGGTTGGGCAGGGGATCCCATAGCAATCAGCCCCAGCATTTT
TRBD2	few	TRBV5-6	TRBJ2-1	CASSFLAGAHNEQFF	TGTGCCAGCAGCTTCCTAGCGGGAGCCCACAATGAGCAGTTCTTC
TRBD1	.	TRBV18	TRBJ1-6	CASSEGQGALDSPLHF	TGTGCCAGCTCAGAAGGACAGGGGGCATTGGATTCACCCCTCCACTTT
TRBD1	.	TRBV18	TRBJ2-7	CASSPTGTGGGYEQYF	TGTGCCAGCTCACCTACCGGGACAGGGGGTGGCTACGAGCAGTACTTC
.	.	TRBV28	TRBJ1-5	CASRTAGGDFSNQPQHF	TGTGCCAGCAGAACAGCCGGCGGGGACTTTAGCAATCAGCCCCAGCATTTT
TRBD2	.	TRBV7-8	TRBJ2-7	CASSPGTSARLYEQYF	TGTGCCAGCAGCCCGGGGACTAGCGCCAGACTCTACGAGCAGTACTTC
.	.	TRBV5-1	TRBJ2-1	CASSFSGNEQFF	TGCGCCAGCAGCTTCTCCGGCAATGAGCAGTTCTTC
.	.	TRBV28	TRBJ1-6	CASSLGGNSPLHF	TGTGCCAGCAGTTTAGGAGGGAACTCACCCCTCCACTTT
TRBD1	.	TRBV27	TRBJ1-1	CASKRDREAFF	TGTGCCAGCAAGAGGGACAGGGAAGCTTTCTTT
TRBD2	.	TRBV18	TRBJ2-4	CASSPPTGLAANIQYF	TGTGCCAGCTCACCACCGACCGGACTAGCCGCAAACATTCAGTACTTC
TRBD1	.	TRBV6-1	TRBJ1-2	CASSADRELGTNYGYTF	TGTGCCAGCAGTGCAGACAGGGAGCTCGGCACTAACTATGGCTACACCTTC
.	.	TRBV29-1	TRBJ2-1	CSVRGSSYNEQFF	TGCAGCGTTCGAGGGAGCTCCTACAATGAGCAGTTCTTC
TRBD1	.	TRBV24-1	TRBJ2-5	CATSDTDRADKETQYF	TGTGCCACCAGTGATACGGACAGGGCCGATAAAGAGACCCAGTACTTC
TRBD1	.	TRBV27	TRBJ2-3	CASSLIDRGRDTQYF	TGTGCCAGCAGTTTAATCGACAGGGGCCGGGATACGCAGTATTTT
.	.	TRBV6-1	TRBJ2-1	CASSEAPGVGNEQFF	TGTGCCAGCAGTGAGGCTCCGGGGGTTGGGAATGAGCAGTTCTTC
TRBD1	.	TRBV6-1	TRBJ2-7	CASSDPRQGKGYEQYF	TGTGCCAGCAGTGATCCCAGACAGGGTAAAGGCTACGAGCAGTACTTC
.	.	TRBV2	TRBJ1-2	CASSRDDYGYTF	TGTGCCAGCAGCAGGGATGACTATGGCTACACCTTC
TRBD2	.	TRBV10-1	TRBJ2-3	CASSEGLAGFTDTQYF	TGCGCCAGCAGTGAGGGACTAGCGGGATTCACAGATACGCAGTATTTT
.	.	TRBV21-1	TRBJ1-4	CASSDQTGTEDEKLFF	TGTGCCAGCAGCGATCAAACCGGGACAGAGGATGAAAAACTGTTTTTT
.	few	TRBV2	TRBJ2-7	CASSEAREQYF	TGTGCCAGCAGTGAAGCCCGCGAGCAGTACTTC
TRBD1	.	TRBV5-6	TRBJ1-4	CASSLLNRGQSEKLFF	TGTGCCAGCAGCTTGTTGAATAGGGGGCAGAGTGAAAAACTGTTTTTT
TRBD1	.	TRBV5-1	TRBJ1-6	CASSNPTGTDNSPLHF	TGCGCCAGCAGCAACCCAACCGGGACAGATAATTCACCCCTCCACTTT
.	.	TRBV27	TRBJ1-2	CASRTPGAGGYTF	TGTGCCAGCAGGACCCCAGGGGCGGGCGGCTACACCTTC
.	.	TRBV7-8	TRBJ1-2	CASSLGITGEIYGYTF	TGTGCCAGCAGCTTAGGAATTACGGGGGAGATCTATGGCTACACCTTC
.	.	TRBV19	TRBJ1-1	CASSPRGSPGEAFF	TGTGCCAGTAGTCCAAGAGGGAGCCCAGGTGAAGCTTTCTTT
TRBD1	.	TRBV5-1	TRBJ1-1	CASSGTGMYTEAFF	TGCGCCAGCAGCGGGACAGGGATGTACACTGAAGCTTTCTTT
TRBD1	.	TRBV2	TRBJ1-4	CASSEQGGSNEKLFF	TGTGCCAGCAGTGAGCAGGGGGGATCTAATGAAAAACTGTTTTTT
TRBD2	once	TRBV7-3	TRBJ2-3	CASSMGLAGVGTQYF	TGTGCCAGCAGCATGGGACTAGCGGGTGTGGGTACGCAGTATTTT
TRBD1	.	TRBV30	TRBJ1-2	CAWTRGDNYGYTF	TGTGCCTGGACCAGGGGGGATAACTATGGCTACACCTTC
TRBD2	few	TRBV19	TRBJ2-2	CASGTTNTGELFF	TGTGCCAGCGGGACTACAAACACCGGGGAGCTGTTTTTT
.	.	TRBV6-6	TRBJ1-1	CASSPQFPGFEAFF	TGTGCCAGCAGTCCCCAATTCCCGGGGTTCGAAGCTTTCTTT
TRBD1	.	TRBV19	TRBJ1-3	CASSETGGYTIYF	TGTGCCAGTAGTGAGACAGGGGGCTACACCATATATTTT
TRBD2	.	TRBV27	TRBJ2-1	CASSWRLAGLLSYNEQFF	TGTGCCAGCAGTTGGCGACTAGCGGGTCTCCTCTCCTACAATGAGCAGTTCTTC
.	few	TRBV4-1	TRBJ1-2	CASSQSPGLNYGYTF	TGCGCCAGCAGCCAGTCCCCGGGGTTGAACTATGGCTACACCTTC
.	few	TRBV5-6	TRBJ1-3	CASSFGQLSSGNTIYF	TGTGCCAGCAGCTTTGGGCAGCTCAGCTCTGGAAACACCATATATTTT
TRBD1	.	TRBV30	TRBJ1-2	CAWSVGQGIDGYTF	TGTGCCTGGAGTGTGGGACAGGGAATTGATGGCTACACCTTC
.	.	TRBV28	TRBJ1-3	CASSFFNRVRNTIYF	TGTGCCAGCAGTTTTTTTAACAGGGTACGAAACACCATATATTTT
TRBD2	.	TRBV14	TRBJ2-1	CASSTRISGMVAYNEQFF	TGTGCCAGCAGCACCAGAATTAGCGGGATGGTCGCCTACAATGAGCAGTTCTTC
TRBD1	.	TRBV28	TRBJ1-4	CASSFPGQGREKLFF	TGTGCCAGCAGTTTTCCGGGACAGGGGCGGGAAAAACTGTTTTTT
TRBD2	.	TRBV5-1	TRBJ2-7	CASSFGLAGAYEQYF	TGCGCCAGCAGCTTTGGATTAGCGGGGGCCTACGAGCAGTACTTC